This T cell receptor beta chain was recovered during a study of CXCR3-negative and CXCR3-positive naive CD8 T cells. The germline V gene has CDR1 LGHNA and CDR2 YSLEER. This CDR3 region has 15 residues. Judged by frequency, this clonotype is medium-sized (0.01 to 0.1%). What it binds is unknown. Overall study results and limits: The TRB CDR3s that CXCR3-positive naive cells carried were more hydrophobic than those of CXCR3-negative naive cells. TRBV-TRBJ usage was alike in naive CXCR3-negative and CXCR3-positive cells but differed in memory cells.

Triplicate sorts of under 350,000 cells per CD8+ subset. Preparation of TRB cDNA libraries relied on 5' RACE carrying UMI labels. TCRdb reanalyzed the 5' RACE reads and collapses them to one entry per CDR3 protein, without DNA. This sample contains about 41,000 distinct CDR3 sequences. The specimen sequenced was naive CXCR3- CD8+ T cells from blood. Documented subset: CD45RO-CCR7+CD27+CD95- naive CD8+ T cells lacking CXCR3 (TNR3-). The rearrangement joins TRBV4-3 to TRBJ1-2; TCRdb lists TRBD1, though no DNA is available to test this call. The receptor comes from a human donor in good health. Some clones in this sample may be carry-over from other donors' samples. The CDR3 sequence: CASSPATGNYYGYTF.